Listed below are T cell receptor beta chains from one sample, sequenced in a study of cytomegalovirus exposure and HLA in healthy donors. Clones were read by immunoSEQ multiplex PCR, and TCRdb kept only the in-frame ones, dropping some. The sample lists approximately 230,000 clones, roughly 84% occurring once. The sample consisted of PBMCs. These receptors were obtained from a man younger than 30 in good health and CMV-seropositive. The conserved cysteine and the conserved F or W are not part of the CDR3 here. D genes are given only for firm matches.

v_call,d_call,j_call,cdr3_aa
TRBV2,-,TRBJ1-1,ASSDAQVMNTEAF
TRBV10-3,-,TRBJ2-7,AIRDRDYEQY
TRBV10-2,-,TRBJ1-1,ASSDWALNTEAF
TRBV28,TRBD1,TRBJ1-2,ASSPAQTGAGGYT
TRBV28,-,TRBJ2-7,ASSLTVYEQY
TRBV5-1,-,TRBJ1-2,ASSLEADYYGYT
TRBV28,-,TRBJ1-4,ASRQGEEKLF
TRBV28,-,TRBJ2-3,ASSLQDTQY
TRBV7-2,TRBD2,TRBJ2-3,ASSFIIAGVGTDTQY
TRBV9,-,TRBJ2-1,ASSVSTSSYNEQF
TRBV9,-,TRBJ2-7,ASSVSVGGPSYEQY
TRBV6-5,-,TRBJ2-2,ASSYSAAPGELF
TRBV7-9,-,TRBJ1-5,ASSLAGGELRNQPQH
TRBV6-5,-,TRBJ1-1,ASSQGTEAF
TRBV7-3,-,TRBJ2-1,ASRRSGVRSYNEQF
TRBV6-1,-,TRBJ1-4,ASSDGGATNEKLF
TRBV9,TRBD1,TRBJ2-7,ASSEDGQGINEQY
TRBV18,-,TRBJ2-7,ASSPGTTSTYEQY
TRBV15,-,TRBJ1-2,ATSRGGSLTTGYT
TRBV19,-,TRBJ1-1,ASSIGRLYTEAF
TRBV2,-,TRBJ1-1,ASSAIDTGRTEAF
TRBV5-4,-,TRBJ2-5,ASSLGDDQETQY
TRBV9,TRBD1,TRBJ1-2,ASSAPKNVGTAYGYT
TRBV5-1,TRBD2,TRBJ2-1,ASSLRGGPGEQF
TRBV6-1,-,TRBJ2-2,ASSATGNTGELF
TRBV6-1,TRBD2,TRBJ2-5,ASRGTSGTPEY
TRBV6-5,TRBD2,TRBJ2-3,ASSYQLAGTDTQY
TRBV7-9,-,TRBJ2-7,ASSLGPLLYEQY
TRBV6-6,-,TRBJ1-1,ASRPSGNTEAF
TRBV13,TRBD2,TRBJ2-5,ASSRGLAVQETQY
TRBV4-2,TRBD2,TRBJ2-5,ASSQDGLAGGRETQY
TRBV11-2,-,TRBJ2-1,ASSLEGRTYNEQF
TRBV6-1,TRBD1,TRBJ1-1,ASSTGDLNTEAF
TRBV6-1,-,TRBJ1-2,ASRREGRTIYGYT
TRBV4-1,-,TRBJ2-1,ASSVVVASYNEQF
TRBV9,-,TRBJ2-1,ASSTGLPDNEQF
TRBV27,TRBD1,TRBJ2-7,ASSFVSGQGSYEQY
TRBV7-9,-,TRBJ2-1,ASSDPAKQF
TRBV27,-,TRBJ2-7,ASSRPGDEQY
TRBV11-2,-,TRBJ2-7,ASSLAGRPYEQY
TRBV5-4,-,TRBJ1-2,ASSLDGRVHYGYT
TRBV7-9,-,TRBJ2-6,ASSLEASGANVLT
TRBV29-1,TRBD1,TRBJ2-1,SVPGQGAWNEQF
TRBV19,-,TRBJ2-1,ASAVGPSAYNEQF
TRBV29-1,TRBD1,TRBJ2-5,SVTGTVKGETQY
TRBV4-2,TRBD2,TRBJ2-7,ASSQNLGTISYEQY
TRBV6-5,-,TRBJ1-1,ASTVTEMNTEAF
TRBV5-1,-,TRBJ2-2,ASSLFSGELF
TRBV10-3,-,TRBJ2-1,AISERELYNEQF
TRBV11-2,TRBD1,TRBJ1-2,ASSPGQTGGYT
TRBV19,-,TRBJ2-3,ASSAASTDTQY
TRBV5-4,TRBD2,TRBJ2-7,ASSHGTSGLYEQY